One and the same sample provided the 19 T cell receptor beta chains below, sequenced in a study of blood T cell repertoires in COVID-19. TCRdb's copy holds only in-frame clones and misses some; the assay was immunoSEQ multiplex PCR. Of approximately 260,000 clones listed, about 91% are singletons. What was sequenced was peripheral blood. The origin of the receptors is a woman in her 40s who had recovered from COVID-19.

J is TRBJ1-5 and V is TRBV6-1; no firm D call. The CDR3 covers 14 residues. Trimming cost V 2 bases and J 2 bases, with 7 bases left between them. The V gene's germline CDR1 is MNHNS and CDR2 SASEGT. This CDR3 is CASSETEGNQPQHF. Here the CDR3 DNA reads TGTGCCAGCAGTGAAACCGAGGGCAATCAGCCCCAGCATTTT.

The rearrangement links TRBV7-9 to TRBJ2-2; perhaps TRBD2 as D (7 bases). Per germline, CDR1 SEHNR and CDR2 FQNEAQ (reference sequence). Trimming removed 5 bases at V and 3 bases at J, with 16 bases between. This CDR3 is built from 16 residues. The CDR3 sequence is CASSHTSEGDTGELFF. CDR3 bases: TGTGCCAGCAGCCATACTAGCGAGGGGGACACCGGGGAGCTGTTTTTT.

The chain recombines TRBV24-1 with TRBJ2-5; D not certain. Germline CDR1 KGHDR, CDR2 SFDVKD. The V and J ends lost 4 bases and 3 bases respectively, with 5 bases between them. The CDR3 has 12 amino acids. The CDR3 loop is CATSEPEETQYF. The DNA for the CDR3 is TGTGCCACCAGTGAGCCAGAAGAGACCCAGTACTTC.

The V and J genes are TRBV10-3 and TRBJ1-5; D not resolved. The CDR3 spans 13 residues. Germline lookup yields CDR1 ENHRY and CDR2 SYGVKD. Trimming shortened V by 4 bases and J by 5 bases, and 9 bases separated the two germline ends. Written as DNA, the CDR3 is TGTGCCATCAGTGTCTCAGAAGATCAGCCCCAGCATTTT. Translation: CAISVSEDQPQHF.

This clone was found a few times. The V and J genes are TRBV5-4 and TRBJ2-2, with D tentatively TRBD2 (5 bases). With 7 bases removed from V and 6 bases from J, the gap between germline ends came to 19 bases. The CDR3 runs to 15 residues. Germline CDR1 reads SGHNT; CDR2 reads YYREEE (reference sequence). CDR3 DNA sequence: TGTGCCAGCTCCATAGAACTAGGTCCCTCCGGGGAGCTGTTTTTT. Residues: CASSIELGPSGELFF. Full variable domain (missing parts from reference TRBV5-4 and TRBJ2-2): ETGVTQSPTHLIKTRGQQVTLRCSSQSGHNTVSWYQQALGQGPQFIFQYYREEENGRGNFPPRFSGLQFPNYSSELNVNALELDDSALYLCASSIELGPSGELFFGEGSRLTVL.

V and J are TRBV5-6 and TRBJ2-5; 7 bases line up with TRBD2. The CDR3 extends over 13 amino acids. The J segment lost 3 bases and the V segment lost 5 bases, leaving 4 bases of the junction unmatched. Germline V gives CDR1 SGHDT, CDR2 YYEEEE. CDR3 sequence (DNA): TGTGCCAGCAGGTATGGGGGGGAAGAGACCCAGTACTTC. It yields the protein CASRYGGEETQYF.

The J gene is TRBJ2-1, the V gene TRBV4-3; D remains ambiguous. Looked up from germline, CDR1 is LGHNA and CDR2 is YSLEER. With 1 base removed from V and 0 bases from J, the gap between germline ends came to 25 bases. The CDR3 runs 21 residues. CDR3 region: CASSQAFLPPRSRSSYNEQFF. CDR3 bases: TGCGCCAGCAGCCAAGCGTTCCTGCCCCCGCGGTCAAGGAGCTCCTACAATGAGCAGTTCTTC.

The CDR3 sequence is CASTLAGASTDTQYF. Here the CDR3 DNA reads TGTGCCAGCACCCTAGCGGGAGCTAGCACAGATACGCAGTATTTT. V is TRBV3-1 (or the pseudogene TRBV3-2) and J is TRBJ2-3; 10 nucleotides match TRBD2. The CDR3 covers 15 residues. V was clipped by 7 bases and J by 0 bases; unmatched bases: 4. Germline V CDR1 and CDR2: LGHDT, YNNKEL (reference sequence).

The gene calls are TRBV5-1 and TRBJ2-1, with 7 bases that match TRBD1. The CDR3 has 15 residues. CDR1 SGHRS and CDR2 YFSETQ come from the germline V gene. Trimming removed 0 bases from V and 3 bases from J; junction bases left unmatched: 3. The CDR3 loop reads CASSLEGALYNEQFF. CDR3 DNA sequence: TGCGCCAGCAGCTTGGAGGGGGCACTCTACAATGAGCAGTTCTTC.

Written as DNA, the CDR3 is TGTGCCATCAGTGAGTTAGTTGGGACAGTTCCGTATGGCTACACCTTC. Translating gives CAISELVGTVPYGYTF. This chain links TRBV10-3 with TRBJ1-2; 7 bases are shared with TRBD1. The V and J ends lost 1 base and 5 bases, in that order; junction bases with no gene match: 10. Germline assignment: CDR1 ENHRY and CDR2 SYGVKD. The CDR3 contains 16 residues.

The chain couples TRBV29-1 to TRBJ2-1; D uncertain. Germline V gene data show CDR1 as SQVTM and CDR2 as ANQGSEA. Trimming removed 4 bases at V and 0 bases at J, with 4 bases between. The CDR3 has 12 amino acids. Here the CDR3 reads CSVASSYNEQFF. The CDR3 bases are TGCAGCGTTGCCAGCTCCTACAATGAGCAGTTCTTC.

The rearrangement uses TRBV6-5 and TRBJ1-2; 9 bases match TRBD1. V shed 0 bases and J 8 bases; nucleotides not matched to a gene: 10. This CDR3 spans 16 amino acids. The germline CDR1 and CDR2 sequences are MNHEY and SVGAGI. CDR3 amino acids: CASSYSEIQGADGYTF. The DNA of the CDR3 is TGTGCCAGCAGTTACTCGGAAATACAGGGGGCAGACGGCTACACCTTC.

This chain connects TRBV3-1 (or the pseudogene TRBV3-2) to TRBJ2-2; TRBD2 agrees at 7 bases. The CDR3 is 15 amino acids. Germline CDR1 and CDR2: LGHDT and YNNKEL (reference sequence). The V segment lost 3 bases and the J segment 5 bases; nucleotides outside the gene matches: 6. The CDR3 sequence is CASSHTSVSTGELFF. CDR3 DNA: TGTGCCAGCAGCCACACTAGCGTTTCGACCGGGGAGCTGTTTTTT.

This sequence joins TRBV10-3 and TRBJ1-2; 9 bases fit TRBD1. Germline values: CDR1 ENHRY, CDR2 SYGVKD. Trimming cost V 6 bases and J 5 bases; bases outside gene matches: 7. The CDR3 is 14 residues long. CDR3 sequence: CAIRTGQGRYGYTF. The CDR3 DNA sequence: TGTGCCATCAGAACCGGACAGGGGAGATATGGCTACACCTTC.

This chain joins TRBV19 and TRBJ2-1; 12 bases align to TRBD2. V dropped 7 bases and J dropped 7; count of bases not matched to a gene: 11. The CDR3 spans 16 residues. Germline V gene data show CDR1 as LNHDA and CDR2 as SQIVND (reference sequence). The CDR3 here is CASKGLAGSVRNEQFF. CDR3 nucleotides: TGTGCCAGTAAGGGACTAGCGGGTAGTGTGAGGAATGAGCAGTTCTTC.

The rearrangement joins TRBV6-5 to TRBJ2-7, with 11 bases identical to TRBD2. The CDR3 consists of 16 residues. V lost 2 bases, J lost 1 base, and 4 bases stayed unmatched. Germline V gene lookup returns CDR1 MNHEY and CDR2 SVGAGI. The CDR3 region is CASSYGLAGGSYEQYF. The DNA for the CDR3 is TGTGCCAGCAGTTACGGGCTAGCGGGGGGATCCTACGAGCAGTACTTC.

The chain combines TRBV7-9 with TRBJ1-1; tentative D call: TRBD1 (5 bases). Germline assignment: CDR1 SEHNR and CDR2 FQNEAQ (reference sequence). The length of the CDR3 is 14 residues. V gave up 1 base and J gave up 7 bases, with 13 bases separating them. The CDR3 protein is CASSLVRRVGEAFF. The CDR3 DNA sequence: TGTGCCAGCAGCTTAGTCCGCAGGGTCGGTGAAGCTTTCTTT.

This clone was counted a few times. The V and J genes are TRBV7-2 and TRBJ2-5; D gene ambiguous. Trimming took 5 bases from V and 0 from J, leaving 4 bases between them. The CDR3 spans 12 residues. Germline V CDR1 and CDR2: SGHTA, FQGNSA. The CDR3 nucleotides are TGTGCCAGCAGCCGGTACCAAGAGACCCAGTACTTC. This sequence encodes CASSRYQETQYF.

The J gene is TRBJ2-2, the V gene TRBV27, with 10 bases identical to TRBD2. The CDR3 extends over 15 amino acids. The germline V gene has CDR1 MNHEY and CDR2 SMNVEV (reference sequence). V lost 4 bases, J lost 6 bases, and 5 bases stayed unmatched. Here the CDR3 reads CASSSVLAGAGELFF. The CDR3 DNA sequence: TGTGCCAGCAGTTCGGTTCTAGCGGGAGCCGGGGAGCTGTTTTTT.